This TCR beta chain emerged from a study of T cell changes during pregnancy in multiple sclerosis. Only in-frame clones appear in the TCRdb table, and some are missing; sequencing was by immunoSEQ multiplex PCR. The table records around 100,000 clones, 85% to 95% of them present only once. The CDR3 sequence is 14 residues long. V was shortened by 4 bases and J by 1 base, with 7 bases between the two germline ends. CDR1 is MRHNA, CDR2 SNTAGT, per germline. The sequences come from peripheral blood, collected before pregnancy. The source of this sequence is a female donor with multiple sclerosis, enrolled in a pregnancy study. The V gene is TRBV6-4, the J gene TRBJ2-2; no reliable D call. For the CDR3, the DNA is TGTGCCAGCAGTGTCTTCTGGAACACCGGGGAGCTGTTTTTT. This translates into CASSVFWNTGELFF.